The next 6 T cell receptor beta chains were all read from a single sample in a study of identical twins. TCRdb passed the 5' RACE reads through MiXCR, listing each CDR3 protein once. The sample includes roughly 500,000 distinct CDR3 sequences, less than 25% of them seen just once. In addition, the sample was reused for a study of T cells expressing NK-cell markers.

Material: CD4+ T cells sorted from blood. These receptors all come from a young woman in good health.

This clonotype has more than one count but fewer than ten. The chain combines TRBV20-1 with TRBJ2-1, with unresolved D. V lost 5 bases, J lost 7 bases, and 9 bases lay in between. Germline V CDR1 and CDR2: DFQATT, SNEGSKA (reference sequence). This CDR3 has 11 residues. The CDR3 is CSAVATNEQFF. The CDR3 DNA is TGCAGTGCTGTCGCTACGAATGAGCAGTTCTTC.

The chain uses TRBV20-1 and TRBJ2-5; TRBD2 might be the D (5 bases). With 5 bases removed from V and 3 bases from J, the gap between germline ends came to 13 bases. CDR3 length: 13 residues. Germline CDR1 DFQATT, CDR2 SNEGSKA (reference sequence). The CDR3 sequence is CSAEISGEETQYF. The DNA for the CDR3 is TGCAGTGCTGAAATCAGCGGAGAAGAGACCCAGTACTTC.

This clonotype came up a few times. The chain is built from TRBV20-1 and TRBJ2-3; D not resolved. V lost 3 bases and J lost 0, with 10 bases in between. This CDR3 is built from 14 residues. Germline V CDR1 and CDR2: DFQATT, SNEGSKA (reference sequence). CDR3 protein: CSARSYQSTDTQYF. CDR3 nucleotide sequence: TGCAGTGCTAGGTCCTACCAAAGCACAGATACGCAGTATTTT.

This clonotype was counted a single time. The V call is TRBV7-8, the J call TRBJ1-5; 7 bases agree with TRBD1. The germline V gene has CDR1 SGHVS and CDR2 FQNEAQ. J was trimmed by 10 bases and V by 1 base; bases with no gene match: 13. This CDR3 spans 16 amino acids. CDR3 DNA: TGTGCCAGCAGCTTAGAAGGACAGGCAGGGATATCTCCCCAGCATTTT. Encoded protein: CASSLEGQAGISPQHF.

V usage is TRBV2 and J usage is TRBJ2-7; D gene unclear. This CDR3 contains 14 residues. In germline, CDR1 is SNHLY, CDR2 FYNNEI. The V gene lost 3 bases and the J gene lost 0 bases, with 9 bases spanning the gap. CDR3 in DNA: TGTGCCAGCAGTGACGGGTCGCGCTCCTACGAGCAGTACTTC. It translates to CASSDGSRSYEQYF.

CDR3 bases: TGTGCCAGCAGCCCGGGACCGCTCAATGAGCAGTTCTTC. It translates to CASSPGPLNEQFF. The chain combines TRBV7-2 with TRBJ2-1, with D possibly called TRBD1 or TRBD2 (5 bases each). The CDR3 covers 13 residues. Germline V gives CDR1 SGHTA, CDR2 FQGNSA. Deletions cut 5 bases from V and 6 bases from J, with 11 bases between.